Listed here is a single T cell receptor beta chain. This sample was taken from a study of shared clonotypes between healthy human individuals. The overall study: Donors, aged 18 to 49, were a couple of women and a few men.

The study enrolled healthy HIV-negative adults without recent acute infections or vaccinations as donors. The CDR3 spans 14 residues. Germline trimming cut 5 bases from V and 2 bases from J; bases unmatched to any gene: 4. Germline V lookup: CDR1 SGHAT, CDR2 FQNNGV. Using ten immunoSEQ deep assay plates, investigators sequenced unsorted PBMC DNA. Produced via immunoSEQ multiplex PCR; TCRdb's table is partial and in-frame only. The sample shows roughly 500,000 clones, 75% to 85% of them seen only once. J is TRBJ2-3 and V is TRBV11-2, with 7 nucleotides matching TRBD1. Material for sequencing was PBMCs. The clonotype comes from a woman in her forties in good health. Some clones in this sample may be carry-over from other donors' samples. CDR3 sequence reads: CASSTGQATDTQYF. CDR3 bases: TGTGCCAGCAGCACAGGACAGGCCACAGATACGCAGTATTTT.